This record looks at one T cell receptor (beta chain) sequence and its context. What it binds is unknown. CDR3 length: 17 residues. The germline V gene encodes CDR1 SGHRS and CDR2 YFSETQ. V trimming: 2 bases; J trimming: 9 bases; junction bases outside the gene matches: 17. The data originate from a study of T-cell reconstitution after alpha-beta-depleted transplantation in children. Unique molecular identifiers were used to barcode this TCRbeta library. TCRdb itself ran the PCR reads through MiXCR, one entry per CDR3 protein. The sample consists of 800,000 to 1,000,000 distinct CDR3 sequences, around 30% of them appearing once. Notes on the study in general: There were some patients whose high TCRbeta diversity at day 60 came from surviving recipient T cells and thymic progenitors. Expanded graft clones numbering several hundred reportedly gave rise to alpha-beta T cells about two months after transplant. At one year after transplant, newly produced T cells mostly accounted for T-cell counts and diversity.

This specimen consisted of PBMCs, mostly from graft donor cells, obtained 360 days after TCRalphabeta/CD19-depleted stem cell transplant. The receptor's source is a boy in the first two years of life who had a stem cell transplant for SCID, so the T cells may come from the graft donor. The chain combines TRBV5-1 with TRBJ2-1, with 7 bases matching TRBD1. The CDR3 spells CASSFHRVGVSGGEQFF. The CDR3 nucleotides read TGCGCCAGCAGCTTCCACCGGGTTGGAGTATCAGGGGGTGAGCAGTTCTTC.